The sequence of this T cell receptor beta chain was determined in a study of graft-versus-host responses after intestinal transplantation. On the study more broadly: Anti-thymocyte globulin induction was given to all recipients, followed by tacrolimus and steroids for 3 to 4 years.

Study-wide results and limits: The recipient marrow held GvH clones, and some of them showed up first in ileum or blood. Early post-transplant HvG declines showed an association with peak circulating GvH clone levels.

For this clone: Its target is not known.

The CDR3 is 14 residues long. The germline V gene encodes CDR1 GTSNPN and CDR2 SVGIG (reference sequence). Between the trimmed V and J ends, which lost 4 bases and 6 bases, there was a span of 15 bases. Generated by immunoSEQ multiplex PCR, the TCRdb table keeps only in-frame clones and is missing some. Seen here are about 88,000 clones, approximately 94% observed once, and the top ten hold over 0.15%. The clonotype originates from a human donor who was the organ donor for an intestinal transplant. This specimen was unstimulated CD4+ T cells sorted from spleen or lymph node cells, taken before transplant. V is TRBV30 and J is TRBJ1-4; TRBD1 might be the D (6 bases). This CDR3 reads CAWKVLGHDEKLFF. CDR3 nucleotide sequence: TGTGCCTGGAAAGTCCTGGGACATGATGAAAAACTGTTTTTT. Drawing the rest from reference TRBV30 and TRBJ1-4, the complete variable domain is SQTIHQWPATLVQPVGSPLSLECTVEGTSNPNLYWYRQAAGRGLQLLFYSVGIGQISSEVPQNLSASRPQDRQFILSSKKLLLSDSGFYLCAWKVLGHDEKLFFGSGTQLSVL.